This T cell receptor beta chain was documented in a study of long-term antiretroviral therapy in people with HIV. Researchers ran immunoSEQ v3.0 at survey level. Profiled with immunoSEQ multiplex PCR; TCRdb holds only in-frame clones, not every one. This sample has tens of thousands of clones, with more than 75% found just once. Trimming removed 7 bases at V and 2 bases at J, with 16 bases between. CDR3 length: 15 residues. CDR1 is LNHDA, CDR2 SQIVND, per germline (reference sequence). The sequence was obtained from a man between 18 and 29 years old with HIV. This specimen was unsorted PBMCs, taken 0.2 years before starting antiretroviral therapy. The chain carries TRBV19 and TRBJ2-3; perhaps TRBD1 as D (6 bases). CDR3 loop: CASTGRDTYTDTQYF. Written as DNA, the CDR3 is TGTGCCAGTACCGGCCGGGACACATACACAGATACGCAGTATTTT.